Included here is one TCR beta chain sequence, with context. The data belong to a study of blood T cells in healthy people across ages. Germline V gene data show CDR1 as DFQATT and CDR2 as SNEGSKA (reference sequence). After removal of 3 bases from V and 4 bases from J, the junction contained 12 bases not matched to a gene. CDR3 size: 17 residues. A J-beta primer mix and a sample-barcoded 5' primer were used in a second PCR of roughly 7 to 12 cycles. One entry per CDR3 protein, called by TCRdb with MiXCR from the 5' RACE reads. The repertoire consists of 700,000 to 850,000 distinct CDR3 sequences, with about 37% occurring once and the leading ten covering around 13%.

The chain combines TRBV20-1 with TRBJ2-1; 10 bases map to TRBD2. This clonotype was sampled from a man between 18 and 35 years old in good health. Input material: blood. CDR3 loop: CSARVASGGPIYNEQFF. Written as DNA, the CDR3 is TGCAGTGCTAGGGTTGCTAGCGGGGGCCCCATATACAATGAGCAGTTCTTC.